The 23 T cell receptor beta chains below were found in one sample sequenced in a study of T cells in Graves' hyperthyroidism and ophthalmopathy. RNA transcripts provided the source from which TCR beta CDR3 regions were amplified. Researchers ran a first-round RT-PCR on the TCR CDR3 using the HTBI primer set. Each CDR3 protein is one row after TCRdb ran MiXCR on the multiplex PCR reads. The sample lists around 600,000 distinct CDR3 sequences, less than 20% seen once, with around 7.8% in the top ten. Sequencing was carried out using blood. These receptors were collected from a woman under 40 with Graves' hyperthyroidism.

At least ten counts were recorded for this clonotype. This chain connects TRBV18 to TRBJ1-1; tentatively, D is TRBD1 (6 bases). The CDR3 totals 14 residues. Between the trimmed V and J ends, which lost 4 bases and 8 bases, there was a span of 17 bases. Per germline, CDR1 KGHSH and CDR2 LQKENI. The DNA of the CDR3 is TGTGCCAGCTCACTAGGGGTGGGCGACAGGGAAGCTTTCTTT. Its translation: CASSLGVGDREAFF.

Ten or more counts support this clonotype. The chain uses TRBV11-2 and TRBJ2-2, with 8 bases lining up with TRBD2. CDR1 is SGHAT, CDR2 FQNNGV, per germline. The trim removed 5 bases at V and 2 bases at J, leaving 4 bases unmatched. The CDR3 is 15 amino acids. Here the CDR3 reads CASSESGSNTGELFF. CDR3 bases: TGTGCCAGCAGCGAGAGCGGGAGTAACACCGGGGAGCTGTTTTTT. Full variable domain (remainder filled in from reference TRBV11-2 and TRBJ2-2): EAGVAQSPRYKIIEKRQSVAFWCNPISGHATLYWYQQILGQGPKLLIQFQNNGVVDDSQLPKDRFSAERLKGVDSTLKIQPAKLEDSAVYLCASSESGSNTGELFFGEGSRLTVL.

V is TRBV15 and J is TRBJ2-1; no firm D call. This CDR3 is built from 13 residues. Trimming shortened V by 9 bases and J by 6 bases, and 15 bases separated the two germline ends. CDR1 LNHNV and CDR2 YYDKDF come from the germline V gene (reference sequence). CDR3: CATTLIGINEQFF. CDR3 coding DNA: TGTGCCACTACCCTGATAGGGATCAATGAGCAGTTCTTC.

This clonotype has ten or more counts. The J gene is TRBJ1-1, the V gene TRBV12-3 or TRBV12-4; 7 positions agree with TRBD1. This CDR3 comprises 15 residues. V was clipped by 1 base and J by 0 bases; unmatched bases: 2. In DNA form, the CDR3 reads TGTGCCAGCAGTTTAGGGGGACAGTTGAACACTGAAGCTTTCTTT. Residues: CASSLGGQLNTEAFF.

The J gene is TRBJ2-5, the V gene TRBV7-3; unclear D gene. Per the germline V gene, CDR1 is SGHTA and CDR2 is FQGTGA. This CDR3 contains 13 residues. V gave up 3 bases and J gave up 4 bases, with 9 bases separating them. Here the CDR3 reads CASSFSPVETQYF. The DNA for the CDR3 is TGTGCCAGCAGCTTTAGTCCTGTAGAGACCCAGTACTTC.

This clonotype has a count of ten or more. V gene TRBV5-1 combines with J gene TRBJ2-1, with 8 bases fitting TRBD2. Germline loops: CDR1 SGHRS, CDR2 YFSETQ. Unmatched junction bases numbered 0, after V lost 1 base and J lost 3 bases. The CDR3 consists of 14 residues. The CDR3 sequence: CASSLTSGYNEQFF. As DNA, the CDR3 is TGCGCCAGCAGCTTGACTAGCGGCTACAATGAGCAGTTCTTC.

The V call is TRBV7-9, the J call TRBJ2-1; 8 nucleotides align to TRBD2. V dropped 1 base and J dropped 0; count of bases not matched to a gene: 11. The V gene's germline CDR1 is SEHNR and CDR2 FQNEAQ (reference sequence). The CDR3 runs to 19 residues. In DNA, the CDR3 is TGTGCCAGCAGCTTAGTCGGACTAGCCCCGTACAGCTCCTACAATGAGCAGTTCTTC. This gives the protein CASSLVGLAPYSSYNEQFF.

This clonotype was detected ten times or more. The rearrangement joins TRBV28 to TRBJ2-7, with 12 bases that match TRBD1. J lost 3 bases, V lost 3 bases, and 12 bases had no gene match. Germline loops: CDR1 MDHEN, CDR2 SYDVKM. This CDR3 contains 18 residues. The CDR3, as DNA: TGTGCCAGCAGTTTCTCGACCGGGGGGACAGGGGGCTTCTACGAGCAGTACTTC. It specifies CASSFSTGGTGGFYEQYF. Drawing the rest from reference TRBV28 and TRBJ2-7, the complete variable domain is DVKVTQSSRYLVKRTGEKVFLECVQDMDHENMFWYRQDPGLGLRLIYFSYDVKMKEKGDIPEGYSVSREKKERFSLILESASTNQTSMYLCASSFSTGGTGGFYEQYFGPGTRLTVT.

J is TRBJ2-7 and V is TRBV5-1, with 9 bases lining up with TRBD2. Per germline, CDR1 SGHRS and CDR2 YFSETQ. The ends lost 3 bases at V and 4 bases at J; junction bases unmatched: 11. This CDR3 comprises 16 residues. CDR3 amino acids: CASSSQVTSGGYEQYF. The CDR3 nucleotides read TGCGCCAGCAGCTCCCAGGTGACTAGCGGTGGGTACGAGCAGTACTTC.

The chain couples TRBV2 to TRBJ2-2; 7 nucleotides align to TRBD2. This CDR3 is built from 15 residues. Per germline, CDR1 SNHLY and CDR2 FYNNEI. The ends lost 3 bases at V and 1 base at J; junction bases unmatched: 2. The CDR3 sequence is CASSDKRGNTGELFF. The CDR3 bases are TGTGCCAGCAGTGATAAGCGGGGGAACACCGGGGAGCTGTTTTTT.

The sample holds many counts of this clonotype. The rearrangement uses TRBV18 and TRBJ2-7; 9 nucleotides match TRBD2. CDR3 size: 15 residues. V lost 3 bases, J lost 2 bases, and 5 bases stayed unmatched. Germline values: CDR1 KGHSH, CDR2 LQKENI. The CDR3 loop is CASSPRTSAAYEQYF. The CDR3 coding sequence is TGTGCCAGCTCACCTCGGACTAGCGCAGCCTACGAGCAGTACTTC.

The table lists this clonotype with a count of one. The rearrangement uses TRBV15 and TRBJ1-4; a weak D match, TRBD1 (5 bases). The CDR3 length is 15 residues. The germline V and J ends were trimmed by 0 bases and 6 bases, with 11 bases remaining between them. Per germline, CDR1 LNHNV and CDR2 YYDKDF (reference sequence). CDR3 DNA: TGTGCCACCAGCAGAGATCCGGGAGGGGATGAAAAACTGTTTTTT. Its protein is CATSRDPGGDEKLFF.

This clonotype was recorded a few times. V and J are TRBV12-3 or TRBV12-4 and TRBJ2-1, with 12 bases matching TRBD2. The CDR3 consists of 19 residues. Unmatched junction bases numbered 15, after V lost 5 bases and J lost 4 bases. The CDR3, as DNA: TGTGCCAGCAGTATCTCCGGGACGGGAGGACTAGCGGGATACAATGAGCAGTTCTTC. Its translation: CASSISGTGGLAGYNEQFF.

The chain joins TRBV12-3 or TRBV12-4 to TRBJ1-4; TRBD1 agrees at 7 bases. The CDR3 runs to 15 residues. V dropped 6 bases and J dropped 8; count of bases not matched to a gene: 12. CDR3 DNA: TGTGCCAGCAGGCCGTCACAGGGGCGCTGGGAAAAACTGTTTTTT. This encodes CASRPSQGRWEKLFF.

The table lists this clonotype with many counts. V is TRBV10-3 and J is TRBJ2-7; D possibly matches TRBD1 or TRBD2 (5 bases each). The CDR3 is 13 residues long. V shed 7 bases and J shed 1 base, with 11 bases lying between them. Per the germline V gene, CDR1 is ENHRY and CDR2 is SYGVKD. CDR3 residues: CAITTWGSYEQYF. CDR3 DNA sequence: TGTGCCATCACCACGTGGGGGTCCTACGAGCAGTACTTC.

V gene TRBV12-3 or TRBV12-4 combines with J gene TRBJ2-6; TRBD1 matches 8 bases. Unmatched junction bases numbered 16, after V lost 5 bases and J lost 4 bases. The CDR3 spans 19 residues. CDR3 DNA sequence: TGTGCCAGCAGTGATCCGTCGGTCGGACAGGGAACGGGGGCCAACGTCCTGACTTTC. This gives the protein CASSDPSVGQGTGANVLTF.

This clonotype was recorded a few times. CDR3 sequence (DNA): TGTGCCAGCAGCTTAGGGGGGGCGCCTGGCTACACCTTC. Translated: CASSLGGAPGYTF. The chain links TRBV7-2 to TRBJ1-2; possible D gene TRBD1, 6 bases. The CDR3 sequence is 13 residues long. Between the trimmed V and J ends, which lost 1 base and 7 bases, there was a span of 10 bases. The germline V gene has CDR1 SGHTA and CDR2 FQGNSA. The complete variable domain, with remaining parts taken from reference TRBV7-2 and TRBJ1-2, reads GAGVSQSPSNKVTEKGKDVELRCDPISGHTALYWYRQSLGQGLEFLIYFQGNSAPDKSGLPSDRFSAERTGGSVSTLTIQRTQQEDSAVYLCASSLGGAPGYTFGSGTRLTVV.

This chain uses TRBV19 with TRBJ1-2; D is ambiguous. Germline V gene data show CDR1 as LNHDA and CDR2 as SQIVND (reference sequence). The CDR3 is 12 residues long. V was trimmed by 4 bases and J by 6 bases, leaving 9 bases between them. The CDR3 protein is CASSTPGDGYTF. The CDR3 region has the DNA TGTGCCAGTAGTACTCCAGGAGATGGCTACACCTTC. Full variable domain (rest looked up from reference TRBV19 and TRBJ1-2): DGGITQSPKYLFRKEGQNVTLSCEQNLNHDAMYWYRQDPGQGLRLIYYSQIVNDFQKGDIAEGYSVSREKKESFPLTVTSAQKNPTAFYLCASSTPGDGYTFGSGTRLTVV.

The chain is built from TRBV6-4 and TRBJ2-2; D could derive from TRBD1 or TRBD2 (5 bases each). V lost 11 bases to trimming and J lost 3 bases, with 25 bases between them. Germline V CDR1 and CDR2: MRHNA, SNTAGT. CDR3 length: 17 amino acids. Here the CDR3 DNA reads TGTGCCTCCCTTTCCGGGACGGGAAACACTGACACCGGGGAGCTGTTTTTT. Protein: CASLSGTGNTDTGELFF.

As to this clonotype: Relative to the germline gene, one junction end is altered; a read error may explain this. The V and J genes are TRBV28 and TRBJ2-7; TRBD2 might be the D (6 bases). This CDR3 comprises 14 residues. CDR1 and CDR2 (germline): MDHEN, SYDVKM. Here the CDR3 reads CASSRRDWSYEQHF. The CDR3 DNA reads TGTGCCAGCAGTCGTCGGGACTGGTCCTACGAGCAGCACTTC. Full variable domain (outside the CDR3, taken from reference TRBV28 and TRBJ2-7): DVKVTQSSRYLVKRTGEKVFLECVQDMDHENMFWYRQDPGLGLRLIYFSYDVKMKEKGDIPEGYSVSREKKERFSLILESASTNQTSMYLCASSRRDWSYEQHFGPGTRLTVT.

The rearrangement links TRBV20-1 to TRBJ1-4; unclear D gene. Trimming cost V 3 bases and J 2 bases, with 13 bases left between them. The CDR3 sequence is 15 residues long. The germline V gene has CDR1 DFQATT and CDR2 SNEGSKA (reference sequence). The CDR3 here is CSARGSLVTNEKLFF. The DNA for the CDR3 is TGCAGTGCTAGGGGGTCATTGGTCACTAATGAAAAACTGTTTTTT.

This clonotype has a count of ten or more. The chain joins TRBV20-1 to TRBJ2-1, with 8 bases aligning to TRBD2. V was pared by 1 base and J by 4 bases, with 12 bases of the junction left unmatched. Germline loops: CDR1 DFQATT, CDR2 SNEGSKA (reference sequence). The CDR3 sequence is 17 residues long. The CDR3 loop reads CSARALTGTSRYNEQFF. CDR3 sequence (DNA): TGCAGTGCTAGAGCCCTTACCGGGACTAGTCGGTACAATGAGCAGTTCTTC.

The chain employs TRBV6-2 or TRBV6-3 and TRBJ1-3, with D hard to call. V lost 0 bases, J lost 2 bases, and 11 bases lay in between. This CDR3 region has 16 residues. Germline assignment: CDR1 MNHEY and CDR2 SVGEGT. In nucleotides, the CDR3 is TGTGCCAGCAGTTACTCGAGTAGGACCGCTGGAAACACCATATATTTT. It codes for CASSYSSRTAGNTIYF.